Sequencing of this TCR beta chain was carried out in a study of T cell repertoires in cytomegalovirus infection. TCRdb called the reads again in MiXCR, with one record for every CDR3 protein. Of approximately 500,000 distinct CDR3 sequences listed, 16% are singletons. The CDR3 has 13 residues. The V end lost 0 bases, the J end lost 6 bases, and 9 bases lay between the germline ends. CDR1 is SGHRS, CDR2 YFSETQ, per germline. The chain employs TRBV5-1 and TRBJ1-2; tentatively, D is TRBD1 (5 bases). The source is a human donor in good health (CMV status not recorded). Some clones in this sample may be carry-over from other donors' samples. Sequencing was carried out using CD8+ T cells from PBMCs. The CDR3 reads CASSLAGMDGYTF. The CDR3 bases are TGCGCCAGCAGCTTGGCAGGGATGGATGGCTACACCTTC.